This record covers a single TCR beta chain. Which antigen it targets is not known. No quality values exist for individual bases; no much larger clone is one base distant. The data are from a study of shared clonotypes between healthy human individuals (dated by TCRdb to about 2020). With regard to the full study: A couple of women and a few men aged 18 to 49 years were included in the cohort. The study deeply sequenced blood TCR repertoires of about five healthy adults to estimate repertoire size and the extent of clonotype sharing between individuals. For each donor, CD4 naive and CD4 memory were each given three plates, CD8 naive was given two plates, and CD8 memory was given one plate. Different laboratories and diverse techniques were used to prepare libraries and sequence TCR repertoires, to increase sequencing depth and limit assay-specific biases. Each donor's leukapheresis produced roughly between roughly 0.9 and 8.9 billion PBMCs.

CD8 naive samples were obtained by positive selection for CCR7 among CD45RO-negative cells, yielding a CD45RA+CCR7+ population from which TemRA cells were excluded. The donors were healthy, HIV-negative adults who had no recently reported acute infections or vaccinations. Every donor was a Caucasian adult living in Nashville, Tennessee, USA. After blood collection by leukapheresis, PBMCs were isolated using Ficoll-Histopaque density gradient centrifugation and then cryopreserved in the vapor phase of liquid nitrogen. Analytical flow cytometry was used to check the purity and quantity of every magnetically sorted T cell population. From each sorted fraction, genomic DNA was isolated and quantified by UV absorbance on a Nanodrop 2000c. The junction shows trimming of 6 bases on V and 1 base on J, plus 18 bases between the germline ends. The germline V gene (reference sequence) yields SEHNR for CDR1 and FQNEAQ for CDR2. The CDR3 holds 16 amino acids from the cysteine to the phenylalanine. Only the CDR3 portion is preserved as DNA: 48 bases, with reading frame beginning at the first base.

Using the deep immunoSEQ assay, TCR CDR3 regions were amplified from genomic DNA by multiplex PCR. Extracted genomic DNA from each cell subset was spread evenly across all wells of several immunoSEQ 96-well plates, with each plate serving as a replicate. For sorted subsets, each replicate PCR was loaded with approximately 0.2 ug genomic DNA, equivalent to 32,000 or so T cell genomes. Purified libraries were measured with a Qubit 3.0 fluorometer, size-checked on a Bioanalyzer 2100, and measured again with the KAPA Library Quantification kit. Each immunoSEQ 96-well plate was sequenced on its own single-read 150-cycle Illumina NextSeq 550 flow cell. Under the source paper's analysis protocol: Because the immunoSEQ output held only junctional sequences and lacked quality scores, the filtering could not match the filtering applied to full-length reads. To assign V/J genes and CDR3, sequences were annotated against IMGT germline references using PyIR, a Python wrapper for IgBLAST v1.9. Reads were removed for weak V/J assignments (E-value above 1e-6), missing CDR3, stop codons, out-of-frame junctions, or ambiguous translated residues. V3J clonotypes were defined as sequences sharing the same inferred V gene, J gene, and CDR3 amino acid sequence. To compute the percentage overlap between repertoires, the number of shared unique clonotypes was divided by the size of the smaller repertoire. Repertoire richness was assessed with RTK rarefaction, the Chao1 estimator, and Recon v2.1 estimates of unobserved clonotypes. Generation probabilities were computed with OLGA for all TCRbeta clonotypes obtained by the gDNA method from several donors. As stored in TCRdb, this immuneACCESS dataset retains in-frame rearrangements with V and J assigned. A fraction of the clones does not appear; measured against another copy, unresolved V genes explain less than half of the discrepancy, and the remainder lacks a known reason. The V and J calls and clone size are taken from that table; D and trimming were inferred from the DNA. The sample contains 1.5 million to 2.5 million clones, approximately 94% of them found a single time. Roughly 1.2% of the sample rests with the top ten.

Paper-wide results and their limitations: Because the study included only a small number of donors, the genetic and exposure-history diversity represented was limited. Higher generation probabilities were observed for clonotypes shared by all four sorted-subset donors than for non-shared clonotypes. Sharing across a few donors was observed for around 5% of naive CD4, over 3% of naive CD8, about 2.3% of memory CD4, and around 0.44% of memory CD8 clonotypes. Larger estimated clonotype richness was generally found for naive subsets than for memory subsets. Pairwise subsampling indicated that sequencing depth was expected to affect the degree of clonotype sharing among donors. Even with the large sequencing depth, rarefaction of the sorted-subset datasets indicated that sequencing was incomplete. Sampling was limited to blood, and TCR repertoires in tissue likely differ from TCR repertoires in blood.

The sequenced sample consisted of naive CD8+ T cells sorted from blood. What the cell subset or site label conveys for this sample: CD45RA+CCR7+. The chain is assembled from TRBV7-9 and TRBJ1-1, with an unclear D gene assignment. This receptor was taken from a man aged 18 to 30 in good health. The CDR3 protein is CASRGETRGWNTEAFF. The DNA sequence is TGTGCCAGCAGAGGAGAGACGCGAGGCTGGAACACTGAAGCTTTCTTT.